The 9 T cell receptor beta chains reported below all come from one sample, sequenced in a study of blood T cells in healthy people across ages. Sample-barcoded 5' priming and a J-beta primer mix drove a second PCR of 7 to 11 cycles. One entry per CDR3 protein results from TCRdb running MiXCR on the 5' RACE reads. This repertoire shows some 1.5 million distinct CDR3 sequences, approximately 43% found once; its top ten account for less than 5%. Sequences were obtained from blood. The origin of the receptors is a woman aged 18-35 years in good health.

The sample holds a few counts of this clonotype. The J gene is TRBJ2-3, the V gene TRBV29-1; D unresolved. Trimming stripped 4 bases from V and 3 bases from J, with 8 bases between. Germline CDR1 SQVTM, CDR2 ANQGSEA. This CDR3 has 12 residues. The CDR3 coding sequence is TGCAGCGTTGGGGCAGGTACAGATACGCAGTATTTT. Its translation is CSVGAGTDTQYF.

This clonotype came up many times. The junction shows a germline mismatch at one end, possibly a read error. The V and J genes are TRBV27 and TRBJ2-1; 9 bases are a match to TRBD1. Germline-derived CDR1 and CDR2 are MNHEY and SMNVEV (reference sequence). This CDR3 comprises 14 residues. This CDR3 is CASSLQGAYNEQFF. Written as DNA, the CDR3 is TGCGCCAGCAGCTTACAGGGGGCTTACAATGAGCAGTTCTTC.

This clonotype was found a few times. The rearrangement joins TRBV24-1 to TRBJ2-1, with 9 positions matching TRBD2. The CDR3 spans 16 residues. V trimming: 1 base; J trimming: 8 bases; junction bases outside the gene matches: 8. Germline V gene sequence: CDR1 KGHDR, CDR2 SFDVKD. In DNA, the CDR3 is TGTGCCACCAGTGATTTAGACCTAGCGGGACCAGATGAGCAGTTCTTC. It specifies CATSDLDLAGPDEQFF.

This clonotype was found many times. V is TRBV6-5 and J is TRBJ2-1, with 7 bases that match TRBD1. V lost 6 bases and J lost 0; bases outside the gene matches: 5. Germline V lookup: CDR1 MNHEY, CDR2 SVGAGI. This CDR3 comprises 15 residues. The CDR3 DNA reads TGTGCCAGCAGCTCGGACAGGAGCTCCTACAATGAGCAGTTCTTC. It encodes CASSSDRSSYNEQFF.

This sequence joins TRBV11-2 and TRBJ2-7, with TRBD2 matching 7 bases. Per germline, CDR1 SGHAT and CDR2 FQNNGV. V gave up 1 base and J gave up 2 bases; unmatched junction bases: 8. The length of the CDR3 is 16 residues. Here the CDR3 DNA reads TGTGCCAGCAGCTTAGCCAGCGGGATCGCCGCCTACGAGCAGTACTTC. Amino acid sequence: CASSLASGIAAYEQYF.

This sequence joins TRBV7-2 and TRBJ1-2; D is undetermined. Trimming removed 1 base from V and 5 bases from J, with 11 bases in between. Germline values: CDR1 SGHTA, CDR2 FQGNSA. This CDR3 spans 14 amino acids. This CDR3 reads CASSLVRERYGYTF. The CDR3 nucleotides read TGTGCCAGCAGCTTAGTCCGGGAGAGGTATGGCTACACCTTC. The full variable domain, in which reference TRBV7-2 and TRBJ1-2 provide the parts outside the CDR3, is GAGVSQSPSNKVTEKGKDVELRCDPISGHTALYWYRQSLGQGLEFLIYFQGNSAPDKSGLPSDRFSAERTGGSVSTLTIQRTQQEDSAVYLCASSLVRERYGYTFGSGTRLTVV.

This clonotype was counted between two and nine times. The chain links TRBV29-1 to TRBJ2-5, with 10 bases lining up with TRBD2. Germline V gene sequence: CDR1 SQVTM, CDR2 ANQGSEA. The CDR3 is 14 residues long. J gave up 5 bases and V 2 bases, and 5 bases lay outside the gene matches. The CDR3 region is CSVERASGSETQYF. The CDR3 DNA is TGCAGCGTTGAACGGGCTAGCGGGAGTGAGACCCAGTACTTC.

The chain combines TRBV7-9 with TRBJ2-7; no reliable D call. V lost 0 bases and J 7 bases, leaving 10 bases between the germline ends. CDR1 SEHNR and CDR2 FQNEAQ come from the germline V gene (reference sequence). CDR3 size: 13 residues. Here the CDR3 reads CASSLASYREQYF. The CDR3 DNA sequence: TGTGCCAGCAGCTTAGCGAGCTACCGGGAGCAGTACTTC.

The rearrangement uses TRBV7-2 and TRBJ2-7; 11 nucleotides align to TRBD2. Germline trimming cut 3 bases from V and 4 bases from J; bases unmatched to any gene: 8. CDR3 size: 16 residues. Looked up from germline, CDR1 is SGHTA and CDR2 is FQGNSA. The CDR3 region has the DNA TGTGCCAGCAGCTTGACTAGCGGGGTGAATTGGTACGAGCAGTACTTC. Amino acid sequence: CASSLTSGVNWYEQYF.